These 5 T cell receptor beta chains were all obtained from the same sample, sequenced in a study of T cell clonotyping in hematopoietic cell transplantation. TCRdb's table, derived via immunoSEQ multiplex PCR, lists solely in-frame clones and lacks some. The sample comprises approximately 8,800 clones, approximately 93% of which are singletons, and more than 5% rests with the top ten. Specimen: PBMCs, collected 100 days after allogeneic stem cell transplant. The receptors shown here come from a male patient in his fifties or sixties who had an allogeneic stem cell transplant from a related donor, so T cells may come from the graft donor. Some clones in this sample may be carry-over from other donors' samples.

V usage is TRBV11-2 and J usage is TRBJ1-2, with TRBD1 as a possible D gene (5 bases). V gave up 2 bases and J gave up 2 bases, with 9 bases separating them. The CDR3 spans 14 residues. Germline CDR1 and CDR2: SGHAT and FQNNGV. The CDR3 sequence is CASSLPGLNYGYTF. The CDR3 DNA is TGTGCCAGCAGCTTACCGGGACTGAACTATGGCTACACCTTC.

The CDR3 sequence is CASSSPGQPYEQYF. The CDR3 bases are TGTGCCAGCAGCTCACCGGGACAGCCCTACGAGCAGTACTTC. The V gene is TRBV7-8, the J gene TRBJ2-7, with 7 bases fitting TRBD1. Germline assignment: CDR1 SGHVS and CDR2 FQNEAQ. J was trimmed by 2 bases and V by 4 bases; bases with no gene match: 5. CDR3 length: 14 amino acids.

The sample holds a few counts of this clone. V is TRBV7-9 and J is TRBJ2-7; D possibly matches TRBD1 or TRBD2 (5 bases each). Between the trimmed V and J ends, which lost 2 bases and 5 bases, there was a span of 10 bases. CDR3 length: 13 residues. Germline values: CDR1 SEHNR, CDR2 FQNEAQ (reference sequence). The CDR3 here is CASSLNQGDEQYF. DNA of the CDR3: TGTGCCAGCAGCTTAAATCAGGGAGACGAGCAGTACTTC.

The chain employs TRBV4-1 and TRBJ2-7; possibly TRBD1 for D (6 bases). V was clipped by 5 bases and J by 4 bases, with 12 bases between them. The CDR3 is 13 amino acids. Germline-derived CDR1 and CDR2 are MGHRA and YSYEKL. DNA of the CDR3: TGCGCCAGCAGCGCCGAGGGGGTTTACGAGCAGTACTTC. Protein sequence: CASSAEGVYEQYF.

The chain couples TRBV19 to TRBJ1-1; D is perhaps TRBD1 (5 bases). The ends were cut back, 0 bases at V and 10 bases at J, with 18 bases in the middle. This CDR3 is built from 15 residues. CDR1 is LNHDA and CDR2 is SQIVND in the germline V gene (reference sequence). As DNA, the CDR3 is TGTGCCAGTAGTATAGATCCATGGGGCACCTCGGGAGCTTTCTTT. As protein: CASSIDPWGTSGAFF.